This T cell receptor (beta chain) was recovered during a study of blood T cell repertoires in COVID-19. Turning to the study itself: COVID-19 samples from acute and convalescent phases originated in the United States, Italy and Spain. Sources were T cells, B-cell-depleted T cells, or PBMCs; the material itself was cDNA or gDNA.

Seattle patients were enrolled during active infection and followed longitudinally. Per germline, CDR1 MRHNA and CDR2 SNTAGT. Between the trimmed V and J ends, which lost 7 bases and 10 bases, there was a span of 10 bases. The CDR3 loop spans 11 amino acids. Original analysis: Amplification with reference gene primers provided the estimates of nucleated cell counts. TCRdb's copy holds only in-frame clones and misses some; the assay was immunoSEQ multiplex PCR. The V and J calls and the clone size are those of that table, but D and trimming were determined from the DNA. The sample has about 500,000 clones; 85% to 90% are singletons.

What was sequenced was peripheral blood. This receptor was obtained from a woman in her fifties or sixties with COVID-19, enrolled during active disease. The genes are TRBV6-4 and TRBJ2-2; D gene ambiguous. The CDR3 DNA reads TGTGCCAGCACCAAGAGATCGGAGCTGTTTTTT. This codes for CASTKRSELFF.